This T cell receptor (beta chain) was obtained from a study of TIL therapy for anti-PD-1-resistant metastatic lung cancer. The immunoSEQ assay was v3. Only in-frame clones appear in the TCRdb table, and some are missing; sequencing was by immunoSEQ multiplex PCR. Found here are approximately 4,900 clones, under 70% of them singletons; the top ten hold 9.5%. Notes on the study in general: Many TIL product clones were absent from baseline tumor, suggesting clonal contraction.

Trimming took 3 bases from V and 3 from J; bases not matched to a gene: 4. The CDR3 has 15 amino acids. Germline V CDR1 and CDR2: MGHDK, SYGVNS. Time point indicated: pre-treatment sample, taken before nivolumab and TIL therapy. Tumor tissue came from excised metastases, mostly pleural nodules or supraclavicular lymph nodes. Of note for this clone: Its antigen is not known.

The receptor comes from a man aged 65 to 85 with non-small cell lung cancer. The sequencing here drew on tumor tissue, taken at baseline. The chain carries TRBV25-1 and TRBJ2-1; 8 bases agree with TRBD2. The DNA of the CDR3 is TGTGCCAGCAGTGACCCGGGACTAGACTACAATGAGCAGTTCTTC. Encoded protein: CASSDPGLDYNEQFF.